Each of the 25 T cell receptor beta chains below was sequenced from the same sample in a study of tumor-infiltrating lymphocytes in oesophageal squamous cell carcinoma. Using its own MiXCR run on the PCR reads, TCRdb lists one record per CDR3 protein. The sample shows around 19,000 distinct CDR3 sequences, approximately 46% of them seen only once. Sequencing was done on a sample of normal esophageal tissue next to the tumor. The receptor source for this set is a female donor with esophageal squamous cell carcinoma.

This chain joins TRBV7-2 and TRBJ2-7, with a tentative D call TRBD1 (6 bases). The DNA end is a closer match to TRBJ2-1, so the J assignment may be wrong. CDR1 is SGHTA and CDR2 is FQGNSA in the germline V gene. CDR3 size: 17 residues. Here the CDR3 reads CASSPKLGSGAYNEQFF. In nucleotides, the CDR3 is TGTGCCAGCAGCCCCAAGTTGGGGTCAGGGGCCTACAATGAGCAGTTCTTC.

At least ten counts were recorded for this clonotype. The chain recombines TRBV9 with TRBJ1-4; D is undetermined. This CDR3 spans 14 amino acids. Germline CDR1 and CDR2: SGDLS and YYNGEE. V lost 4 bases and J 3 bases, leaving 10 bases between the germline ends. CDR3 DNA sequence: TGTGCCAGCAGCATGAGTCTGGCTAATGAAAAACTGTTTTTT. It specifies CASSMSLANEKLFF.

This clonotype was counted ten times or more. The genes are TRBV6-1 and TRBJ1-1; possibly TRBD1 for D (5 bases). The germline V gene has CDR1 MNHNS and CDR2 SASEGT. The CDR3 is 15 residues long. Deletions cut 3 bases from V and 4 bases from J, with 15 bases between. The CDR3 region is CASSDFRDSPTEAFF. The CDR3 DNA sequence: TGTGCCAGCAGTGATTTCCGGGACTCCCCCACTGAAGCTTTCTTT.

The rearrangement links TRBV24-1 to TRBJ2-1; D remains ambiguous. The closer fit of TRBJ2-5 to the DNA end suggests the J call may be wrong. The germline V gene encodes CDR1 KGHDR and CDR2 SFDVKD. CDR3 length: 14 amino acids. CDR3 sequence (DNA): TGTGCCACCAGTGATTTGAACCCCCAAGAGACCCAGTACTTC. Translated: CATSDLNPQETQYF.

CDR3 loop: CASRLGLHSTDTQYF. The CDR3 DNA sequence: TGTGCCAGCAGGCTCGGGCTTCACAGCACAGATACGCAGTATTTT. The rearrangement uses TRBV6-1 and TRBJ2-3; D gene unclear. The germline V and J ends were trimmed by 6 bases and 0 bases, with 13 bases remaining between them. CDR3 length equals 15 residues. Germline CDR1 MNHNS, CDR2 SASEGT.

J is TRBJ1-2 and V is TRBV5-3; no clear D gene. TRBV5-3 is flagged as an ORF with uncertain function. V was pared by 8 bases and J by 9 bases, with 5 bases between. The CDR3 is made up of 8 amino acids. The DNA of the CDR3 is TGTGCCAGCAGTCGCTACACCTTC. Protein sequence: CASSRYTF.

The chain combines TRBV10-2 with TRBJ2-7; 9 bases map to TRBD1. Germline-derived CDR1 and CDR2 are WSHSY and SAAADI. Germline trimming cut 8 bases from V and 3 bases from J; bases unmatched to any gene: 8. The CDR3 totals 14 residues. Written as DNA, the CDR3 is TGCGCCAGCCTCCGGGACAGGGTCGACTACGAGCAGTACTTC. The encoded protein is CASLRDRVDYEQYF.

The V call is TRBV7-6, the J call TRBJ1-2; D unclear. This CDR3 region has 13 residues. V was cut by 2 bases and J by 2 bases, with 6 bases left in between. Germline V CDR1 and CDR2: SGHVS, FNYEAQ. CDR3 bases: TGTGCCAGCAGCTTAAAGGGAAACTATGGCTACACCTTC. Its translation is CASSLKGNYGYTF.

The chain employs TRBV11-3 and TRBJ2-7; 15 positions match TRBD2. TRBJ2-5 explains the end of the DNA better; the J call may be wrong. The CDR3 contains 17 residues. Germline loops: CDR1 SGHNT, CDR2 YENEEA. CDR3 loop: CASSLGLAGGRKETQYF. CDR3 sequence (DNA): TGTGCCAGCAGCTTGGGACTAGCGGGAGGTCGGAAAGAGACCCAGTACTTC.

Only one count was recorded for this clonotype. The J gene is TRBJ2-7, the V gene TRBV12-3 or TRBV12-4; weak D call: TRBD2 (6 bases). TRBJ2-5 matches the DNA end more closely, so the J call is doubtful. This CDR3 has 13 residues. CDR3 nucleotides: TGTGCCAGCAACGGAGGGGTCTTAGAGACCCAGTACTTC. This encodes CASNGGVLETQYF.

The CDR3 protein is CASSLLKINEQFF. The CDR3 nucleotides read TGTGCCAGCAGTTTACTGAAAATCAATGAGCAGTTCTTC. The gene calls are TRBV28 and TRBJ2-7; D unclear. TRBJ2-1 explains the end of the DNA better; the J call may be wrong. The CDR3 is made up of 13 amino acids. Germline CDR1 is MDHEN and CDR2 is SYDVKM.

This chain links TRBV24-1 with TRBJ2-3; possible D gene TRBD1, 7 bases. The CDR3 has 14 amino acids. V lost 7 bases and J 0 bases, leaving 10 bases between the germline ends. Germline CDR1 and CDR2: KGHDR and SFDVKD. CDR3 residues: CATSPGGSTDTQYF. CDR3 coding DNA: TGTGCCACCAGCCCAGGGGGGAGCACAGATACGCAGTATTTT.

The V and J genes are TRBV7-4 and TRBJ2-5; tentative D call: TRBD2 (6 bases). The end of the DNA is better explained by TRBJ2-7, so the J call may be wrong. Germline V CDR1 and CDR2: SGHVT, SQSDAQ. This CDR3 has 15 residues. The CDR3, as DNA: TGTGCCAGCAGCTACCTGGGCGGGAACTCCTACGAGCAGTACTTC. It is translated as CASSYLGGNSYEQYF.

This clonotype came up a few times. The V and J genes are TRBV10-3 and TRBJ2-5; D is ambiguous. The CDR3 spans 14 residues. Trimming left V 3 bases short and J 0 bases short, with 8 bases between. CDR1 and CDR2 (germline): ENHRY, SYGVKD. The CDR3 coding sequence is TGTGCCATCAGTGAAGGGCAGAACCAAGAGACCCAGTACTTC. Protein product: CAISEGQNQETQYF.

This clonotype occurred many times. This may come from a read error, since a much larger clone is one base off. The J gene is TRBJ2-1, the V gene TRBV12-5, with 8 bases matching TRBD2. The end of the DNA is better explained by TRBJ2-7, so the J call may be wrong. Germline values: CDR1 LGHNT, CDR2 FRNRAP. The CDR3 spans 14 residues. In nucleotides, the CDR3 is TGTGTTACAGTCACTAGCGGCGCCTACAATGAGCAGTACTTC. Protein: CVTVTSGAYNEQYF.

This clonotype appeared once. No conserved phenylalanine or tryptophan is present at the end of the CDR3, so a read error is the likely explanation. The DNA is omitted, as the CDR3 cannot be located on it reliably, and the CDR3 follows TCRdb's listing. The rearrangement uses TRBV12-3 or TRBV12-4 and TRBJ1-1. 18 amino acids form the CDR3, both terminal residues included. The CDR3 region is CASRPHTSRPTMSSSSGQ.

The chain employs TRBV28 and TRBJ2-2, with D possibly matching TRBD1 (6 bases). The ends were cut back, 6 bases at V and 9 bases at J, with 17 bases in the middle. The CDR3 sequence is 14 residues long. Germline V gene sequence: CDR1 MDHEN, CDR2 SYDVKM. The CDR3 DNA reads TGTGCCAGCAGCATCGTGGGGGCTGTTCGGGAGCTGTTTTTT. This translates into CASSIVGAVRELFF.

This clonotype was counted a few times. This chain links TRBV3-1 with TRBJ2-2; a weak D match, TRBD2 (6 bases). V was clipped by 1 base and J by 0 bases, with 9 bases between them. Germline V gene sequence: CDR1 LGHDT, CDR2 YNNKEL (reference sequence). This CDR3 spans 16 amino acids. The CDR3 DNA follows: TGTGCCAGCAGCCAAGTGGCGGGACCGAACACCGGGGAGCTGTTTTTT. Encoded protein: CASSQVAGPNTGELFF.

This clonotype was found a few times. V usage is TRBV7-3 and J usage is TRBJ2-4, with a weak D call TRBD2 (7 bases). The CDR3 totals 16 residues. The germline V gene encodes CDR1 SGHTA and CDR2 FQGTGA. V lost 5 bases to trimming and J lost 6 bases, with 20 bases between them. CDR3 bases: TGTGCCAGCAGCCCCACGTCGGGGGGCGAAGGAAACATTCAGTACTTC. This codes for CASSPTSGGEGNIQYF.

This clonotype has a count of ten or more. CDR3 sequence reads: CASSQRTAEGTEAFF. CDR3 bases: TGTGCCAGCTCTCAACGGACCGCGGAGGGGACTGAAGCTTTCTTT. The gene calls are TRBV18 and TRBJ1-1; maybe TRBD1 (5 bases). V shed 6 bases and J shed 5 bases, with 19 bases lying between them. Germline-derived CDR1 and CDR2 are KGHSH and LQKENI. The CDR3 length is 15 residues. Together with reference TRBV18 and TRBJ1-1, the CDR3 gives the full variable domain: NAGVMQNPRHLVRRRGQEARLRCSPMKGHSHVYWYRQLPEEGLKFMVYLQKENIIDESGMPKERFSAEFPKEGPSILRIQQVVRGDSAAYFCASSQRTAEGTEAFFGQGTRLTVV.

This clonotype is categorized as medium-sized (0.01 to 0.1%). The V call is TRBV6-1, the J call TRBJ1-2; D is possibly TRBD1 (5 bases). CDR3 length equals 15 residues. The germline CDR1 and CDR2 sequences are MNHNS and SASEGT. V dropped 3 bases and J dropped 6 bases, with 17 bases sitting between them. The CDR3 region has the DNA TGTGCCAGCAGTGATCGTTGGCAGGGTTTCGATGGCTACACCTTC. Translation: CASSDRWQGFDGYTF.

The CDR3, as DNA: TGCAGCGCTTCGGACTTGATCACCGGGGAGCTGTTTTTT. Its translation: CSASDLITGELFF. The rearrangement joins TRBV29-1 to TRBJ2-2, with D tentatively TRBD2 (5 bases). The V end lost 7 bases, the J end lost 4 bases, and 13 bases lay between the germline ends. From germline, CDR1 is SQVTM and CDR2 ANQGSEA. The CDR3 spans 13 residues.

This clonotype was counted between two and nine times. The genes are TRBV7-2 and TRBJ2-3; D is unclear. V gave up 6 bases and J gave up 2 bases, with 9 bases separating them. The CDR3 runs 13 residues. Germline CDR1 SGHTA, CDR2 FQGNSA. CDR3 region: CASSFEYTDTQYF. The CDR3 DNA reads as TGTGCCAGCAGTTTCGAGTACACAGATACGCAGTATTTT. Drawing the rest from reference TRBV7-2 and TRBJ2-3, the complete variable domain is GAGVSQSPSNKVTEKGKDVELRCDPISGHTALYWYRQSLGQGLEFLIYFQGNSAPDKSGLPSDRFSAERTGGSVSTLTIQRTQQEDSAVYLCASSFEYTDTQYFGPGTRLTVL.

This chain links TRBV2 with TRBJ1-4, with a weak D call TRBD1 (5 bases). Germline V gives CDR1 SNHLY, CDR2 FYNNEI. This CDR3 is built from 14 residues. With 5 bases removed from V and 6 bases from J, the gap between germline ends came to 13 bases. CDR3 region: CASSRQGWDEKLFF. The DNA of the CDR3 is TGTGCCAGCAGTAGGCAGGGATGGGATGAAAAACTGTTTTTT.

The table lists this clonotype with many counts. At one end, the junction sequence differs from germline, possibly due to a read error. The chain joins TRBV4-1 to TRBJ2-1; D unclear. The CDR3 consists of 20 residues. The germline V gene encodes CDR1 MGHRA and CDR2 YSYEKL. The CDR3 nucleotides are TGCGCCAGCAGACAAGAGGTTAACAAGGGATATTCCCGACCCTACAATGAGCAGTTCTTC. This sequence encodes CASRQEVNKGYSRPYNEQFF.